The next 5 T cell receptor beta chains were all read from a single sample in a study of shared clonotypes between healthy human individuals. Sequencing used immunoSEQ multiplex PCR; TCRdb keeps in-frame clones, though not all of them. The data contain 1.4 million or so clones, approximately 98.5% of them seen just once; the ten biggest clones take up about 0.35%. Sequencing input: naive CD4+ T cells sorted from blood. Subset: CD45RA+ positively selected. These receptors were taken from a man aged 30 to 39 in good health.

CDR3 coding DNA: TGTGCCAGTAGAGGGGGCCACGAGCAGTACTTC. Its protein is CASRGGHEQYF. The rearrangement uses TRBV19 and TRBJ2-7; 7 bases map to TRBD1. CDR3 size: 11 residues. Germline trimming cut 6 bases from V and 5 bases from J; bases unmatched to any gene: 1. The germline V gene encodes CDR1 LNHDA and CDR2 SQIVND (reference sequence).

The chain uses TRBV28 and TRBJ1-5; a weak D match, TRBD1 (5 bases). The CDR3 has 16 amino acids. V shed 0 bases and J shed 2 bases, with 11 bases lying between them. Per the germline V gene, CDR1 is MDHEN and CDR2 is SYDVKM. The DNA for the CDR3 is TGTGCCAGCAGTTTATGGCAGGGTCAGGGCAATCAGCCCCAGCATTTT. This gives the protein CASSLWQGQGNQPQHF.

This chain joins TRBV5-6 and TRBJ2-7; D unclear. The V gene lost 1 base and the J gene lost 7 bases, with 9 bases spanning the gap. The CDR3 extends over 12 amino acids. From germline, CDR1 is SGHDT and CDR2 YYEEEE. CDR3 sequence: CASSLSPQEQYF. The DNA for the CDR3 is TGTGCCAGCAGCTTGTCCCCGCAGGAGCAGTACTTC.

This clone was counted once. The gene calls are TRBV29-1 and TRBJ2-2; 8 bases are a match to TRBD2. There are 14 residues in the CDR3. Germline lookup yields CDR1 SQVTM and CDR2 ANQGSEA. V lost 7 bases and J lost 4; bases outside the gene matches: 8. The CDR3 coding sequence is TGCAGCGCCCGGGTGGCGGGAGGCACCGGGGAGCTGTTTTTT. Amino acids: CSARVAGGTGELFF.

This chain connects TRBV7-9 to TRBJ2-5; the match to TRBD1 covers 8 bases. The V gene end was trimmed by 4 bases and the J gene end by 4 bases; junction bases not matched to a gene: 5. This CDR3 is 14 amino acids long. Per the germline V gene, CDR1 is SEHNR and CDR2 is FQNEAQ (reference sequence). The CDR3 loop reads CASSYTGGGETQYF. The CDR3 DNA sequence: TGTGCCAGCAGCTACACAGGGGGTGGAGAGACCCAGTACTTC.